This T cell receptor (beta chain) was documented in a study of OX40 agonist ivuxolimab in advanced cancers. Turning to the overall study: The costimulatory receptor OX40 (CD134) was targeted by ivuxolimab, a fully human IgG2 agonistic monoclonal antibody. Intravenous ivuxolimab was administered to patients every 2 weeks at six dose levels: 0.01, 0.1, 0.3, 1.5, 3 and 10 mg/kg. Of the 50 or so patients in dose escalation, around 19 had hepatocellular carcinoma, some 15 had melanoma, 9 had renal cell carcinoma and 9 had head and neck cancer. The dose-escalation cohort was about 83% male with a mean age of approximately 60 years, ranging from 23 to 79. Prior anti-PD-1, anti-PD-L1 or anti-CTLA-4 therapy was permitted, and checkpoint inhibitors had been received by less than 45% of dose-escalation patients. Partial responses occurred in three dose-escalation patients, of whom one had hepatocellular carcinoma and two had cutaneous melanoma. Peripheral TCRbeta sequencing aimed to test whether ivuxolimab altered TCR sequence diversity and caused clonal T-cell expansion. The paper describes the monotherapy dose-escalation part (N ≈ 52 patients) of the phase I trial of ivuxolimab. The research as a whole found: Which antigens the clonally expanded peripheral T cells were specific for was not determined. At doses of 0.1 to 3.0 mg/kg, clonal expansion of both CD4+ and CD8+ T cells in blood was seen between baseline and week 6. Partial responders in the 0.1-3.0 mg/kg groups had among the lowest normalized peripheral clonal expansion, especially among CD8+ T cells. After ivuxolimab, CD8+ T cells had more expanded clones than CD4+ T cells on average. Low levels of normalized T-cell clonal expansion were also seen in some patients who did not respond.

On this clone itself: Its binding antigen is unknown. One base away there is no much larger clone; base qualities are not given.

The CDR3 runs 16 amino acids, cysteine and phenylalanine included. Left in the record is the CDR3 DNA by itself, 48 bases read in frame from the first base. Via the germline V gene, CDR1 is SGHRS and CDR2 YFSETQ. V lost 4 bases and J lost 3 bases, and the count of bases not matched to a germline gene is 8. To sequence the TCRbeta CDR3 region, genomic DNA was isolated from the sorted cells. The immunoSEQ Assay was used to sequence the TCRbeta CDR3 regions. As stored in TCRdb, this immuneACCESS dataset retains in-frame rearrangements with V and J assigned. A fraction of the clones does not appear; measured against another copy, unresolved V genes explain less than half of the discrepancy, and the remainder lacks a known reason. This sample holds about 40,000 clones; roughly nine tenths were observed only once. The biggest ten clones account for 13% of the sample. Patients with autoimmune disease history or receiving systemic immunosuppression were excluded from the trial. Peripheral blood for TCR sequencing was drawn from every dose cohort at baseline, at cycle 4 day 1 and at cycle 7 day 1. The samples were taken from a phase I, first-in-human, multicenter, open-label dose-escalation trial of ivuxolimab. Adults with locally advanced or metastatic head and neck squamous cell, hepatocellular, melanoma or renal cell carcinoma were enrolled in the trial. Before TCR sequencing, CD4+ T cells and CD8+ T cells were sorted from peripheral blood as separate populations.

The chain is made from TRBV5-1 and TRBJ2-5; 11 junctional bases match TRBD1. The TCR originated in an adult with an advanced solid tumor such as melanoma, head and neck, liver or kidney cancer. The starting material was CD4+ or CD8+ T cells sorted from blood, obtained in a trial of the OX40 agonist ivuxolimab. Here the CDR3 is given as CASSATRGQGEETQYF. The nucleotides are TGCGCCAGCAGCGCGACGCGGGGACAGGGGGAAGAGACCCAGTACTTC.